The sequence of this T cell receptor (beta chain) was determined in a study of technical replicates of blood from a few donors. Assay used: immunoSEQ multiplex PCR; TCRdb lists only in-frame clones, some missing. This repertoire shows 55,000 to 85,000 clones, 95% to 97% found once; its top ten account for roughly 0.21%. The CDR3 loop spans 15 amino acids. The germline V gene encodes CDR1 MGHDK and CDR2 SYGVNS. The V gene lost 3 bases and the J gene lost 2 bases, with 14 bases spanning the gap. Sequences were obtained from T cells isolated from PBMCs. This clonotype originated in a human donor in good health. The chain combines TRBV25-1 with TRBJ2-7; tentatively, D is TRBD2 (5 bases). CDR3 residues: CASSDPGGRTYEQYF. CDR3 coding DNA: TGTGCCAGCAGTGATCCTGGTGGGAGAACCTACGAGCAGTACTTC.